The clone carrying this T cell receptor (beta chain) was observed a few times. The data derive from a study of blood T cell repertoires in COVID-19. Germline V gives CDR1 MNHEY, CDR2 SVGEGT. CDR3 length: 13 amino acids. V was trimmed by 5 bases and J by 2 bases, leaving 9 bases between them. This table comes from immunoSEQ multiplex PCR, and its TCRdb copy is limited to in-frame clones, with some not included. The repertoire holds 210,000 or so clones, around 84% seen once, with less than 20% in the top ten. The sequencing input was peripheral blood. The chain combines TRBV6-2 or TRBV6-3 with TRBJ1-2; D might be TRBD1 (5 bases). The clonotype was recovered from a woman of 80 years or more with active or convalescent COVID-19. As DNA, the CDR3 is TGTGCCAGCAGTCCAAAGGGGAACTATGGCTACACCTTC. This translates into CASSPKGNYGYTF.